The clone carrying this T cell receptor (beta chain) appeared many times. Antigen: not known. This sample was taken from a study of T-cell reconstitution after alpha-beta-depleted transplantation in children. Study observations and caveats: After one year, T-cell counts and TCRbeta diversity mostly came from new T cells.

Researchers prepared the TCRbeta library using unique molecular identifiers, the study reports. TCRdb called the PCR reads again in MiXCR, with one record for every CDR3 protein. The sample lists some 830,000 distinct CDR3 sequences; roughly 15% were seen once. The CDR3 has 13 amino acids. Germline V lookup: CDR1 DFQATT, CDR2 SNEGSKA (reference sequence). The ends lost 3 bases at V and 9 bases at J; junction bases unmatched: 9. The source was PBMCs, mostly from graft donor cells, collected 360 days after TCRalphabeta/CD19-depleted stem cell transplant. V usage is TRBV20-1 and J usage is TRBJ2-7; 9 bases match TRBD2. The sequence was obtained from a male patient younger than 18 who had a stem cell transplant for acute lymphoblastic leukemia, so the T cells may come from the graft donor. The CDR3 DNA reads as TGCAGTGCTAGTAAGCTAGCGGGACCGGTGCAGTACTTC. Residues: CSASKLAGPVQYF.